Listed below are T cell receptor beta chains from one sample, sequenced in a study of blood T cell repertoires in COVID-19. The method was immunoSEQ multiplex PCR; TCRdb's version includes in-frame clones alone and lacks a portion of them. The table has 110,000 or so clones, 81% seen once. The specimen was peripheral blood. These receptors came from a human donor in a cohort sampled during active COVID-19. Both conserved end residues are part of each CDR3. Fields, in order: clone size, J gene, D gene, V gene, CDR3 DNA, CDR3 protein. D genes are given only for firm matches. Rows may omit the clone size; those that give it use once, few, many or a size class.

- | TRBJ2-7 | - | TRBV5-8 | TGTGCCAGCAGCTTGGTGGCAGGGAGGTCCTACGAGCAGTACTTC | CASSLVAGRSYEQYF
- | TRBJ2-7 | - | TRBV5-5 | TGTGCCAGCAGCTTGGGTTTCGCGTTGGGCACCTACGAGCAGTACTTC | CASSLGFALGTYEQYF
- | TRBJ1-4 | - | TRBV11-3 | TGTGCCAGCAGTCACAGGGTAACTAATGAAAAACTGTTTTTT | CASSHRVTNEKLFF
- | TRBJ2-7 | TRBD2 | TRBV2 | TGTGCCAGCACGGGCGGGAGGAGTTACGAGCAGTACTTC | CASTGGRSYEQYF
- | TRBJ2-7 | - | TRBV7-9 | TGTGCCAGCAGCCCCAATGTGGGGACTCTATCCTACGAGCAGTACTTC | CASSPNVGTLSYEQYF
- | TRBJ2-1 | TRBD2 | TRBV6-2/TRBV6-3 | TGTGCCAGCAGCCCTGGACTAGCGGGAGGATTGGAGTTCTTC | CASSPGLAGGLEFF
- | TRBJ1-1 | - | TRBV7-6 | TGTGCCAGCAGCTCCGACCCAACGTGGAGGGGTAACACTGAAGCTTTCTTT | CASSSDPTWRGNTEAFF
- | TRBJ1-2 | - | TRBV28 | TGTGCCAGCAGTTTCAGTCCGGGTGGCTACACCTTC | CASSFSPGGYTF
many | TRBJ1-6 | - | TRBV14 | TGTGCCAGCAGCCAAGCCTACTTATTCCCTCTTGTGCCCCTCCACTTT | CASSQAYLFPLVPLHF
- | TRBJ2-1 | TRBD1 | TRBV5-1 | TGCGCCAGCCAAAGGACAGGGAGAAACAATGAGCAGTTCTTC | CASQRTGRNNEQFF
- | TRBJ1-2 | - | TRBV6-5 | TGTGCCAGCAGTTACGTAAGGAGAGCAGCTAACTATGGCTACACCTTC | CASSYVRRAANYGYTF
once | TRBJ1-1 | - | TRBV6-2/TRBV6-3 | TGTGCCAGCAGTTACTCGATAGCGATAACCGGAGCTTTCTTT | CASSYSIAITGAFF
once | TRBJ2-5 | - | TRBV28 | TGTGCCAGCAGTCTCGCCGGAGTGCTAGAGACCCAGTACTTC | CASSLAGVLETQYF
- | TRBJ1-6 | - | TRBV5-1 | TGCGCCAGCAGCTTGGATGGGGCCAATTCACCCCTCCACTTT | CASSLDGANSPLHF
- | TRBJ1-1 | - | TRBV21-1 | TGTGCCAGCAGCAGACATCCCAGTGAAGCTTTCTTT | CASSRHPSEAFF
- | TRBJ1-2 | TRBD1 | TRBV4-2 | TGTGCCAGCAGCCAAGAGGGGACAGCCGCTAACTATGGCTACACCTTC | CASSQEGTAANYGYTF
once | TRBJ2-5 | - | TRBV7-6 | TGTGCCAGCAGCCTGACTAAGACCCCTCTGGAGACCCAGTACTTC | CASSLTKTPLETQYF
few | TRBJ1-1 | TRBD1 | TRBV30 | TGTGCCTGGAGACCTCCGGGACAGGGGAGCGAAGCTTTCTTT | CAWRPPGQGSEAFF
few | TRBJ2-7 | - | TRBV18 | TGTGCCAGCTCACCACGGGGGCACTACGAGCAGTACTTC | CASSPRGHYEQYF
- | TRBJ2-1 | - | TRBV5-1 | TGCGCCAGCAGGCGAGACACTTACAATGAGCAGTTCTTC | CASRRDTYNEQFF
- | TRBJ1-1 | TRBD1 | TRBV7-9 | TGTGCCAGCAGCTTAGTTGGGACAGGGGCTGAAGCTTTCTTT | CASSLVGTGAEAFF
once | TRBJ1-1 | - | TRBV6-5 | TGTGCCAGCAAACCTACAGGGTCCGGCACTGAAGCTTTCTTT | CASKPTGSGTEAFF
- | TRBJ2-7 | - | TRBV7-8 | TGTGCCAGCAGCTTAGGCACCCCCCAGGGGTTCTCCTACGAGCAGTACTTC | CASSLGTPQGFSYEQYF
- | TRBJ2-5 | - | TRBV7-2 | TGTGCCAGCAGGCGGGCCCCCGACGGGGGAGAGACCCAGTACTTC | CASRRAPDGGETQYF
- | TRBJ1-2 | - | TRBV4-3 | TGCGCCAGCGGACAAGCAGGGTCTCACTATGGCTACACCTTC | CASGQAGSHYGYTF
- | TRBJ2-7 | - | TRBV21-1 | TGTGCCAGCAGCCAGCCTAGGACAGAAACATCCTACGAGCAGTACTTC | CASSQPRTETSYEQYF
- | TRBJ2-7 | - | TRBV5-3 | TGTGCCAGAAGCTTGGGGCTCGAAGACTCCTACGAGCAGTACTTC | CARSLGLEDSYEQYF
- | TRBJ2-7 | - | TRBV20-1 | TGCAGTGCTAGTAGCGGAGGTAGAGCCGAGCAGTACTTC | CSASSGGRAEQYF
- | TRBJ2-2 | - | TRBV9 | TGTGCCAGTGGGGGGACCGGGGAGCTGTTTTTT | CASGGTGELFF
- | TRBJ1-3 | - | TRBV10-3 | TGTGCCATCAGAGATTCAGGTGGAAACACCATATATTTT | CAIRDSGGNTIYF
- | TRBJ2-7 | - | TRBV28 | TGTGCCAGCAGTGCGAGGGAAGGCGGGCAGTACTTC | CASSAREGGQYF
- | TRBJ1-1 | - | TRBV5-6 | TGTGCCAGCAGCTTGGGGGCTTTATCCGCTTTCTTT | CASSLGALSAFF
- | TRBJ1-5 | TRBD1 | TRBV10-3 | TGTGCCATCAGTGAAGACAGGGACGGCAATCAGCCCCAGCATTTT | CAISEDRDGNQPQHF
- | TRBJ2-6 | TRBD2 | TRBV6-5 | TGTGCCAGCAGTCGACGGGGGGCTGGGGCCAACGTCCTGACTTTC | CASSRRGAGANVLTF
- | TRBJ2-1 | TRBD2 | TRBV24-1 | TGTGCCACCAGTGATTTGGGGCTAGCGGGAGGGTATGAGCAGTTCTTC | CATSDLGLAGGYEQFF
- | TRBJ2-7 | TRBD1 | TRBV28 | TGTGCCACCCGTAGGGGACAGCAGTACGAGCAGTACTTC | CATRRGQQYEQYF
- | TRBJ2-1 | - | TRBV7-6 | TGTGCCAGCAGCTTATTTCAGGGGAATGAGCAGTTCTTC | CASSLFQGNEQFF
- | TRBJ2-3 | - | TRBV12-3/TRBV12-4 | TGTGCCAGCAGTAGGGAGGGCACAGATACGCAGTATTTT | CASSREGTDTQYF
- | TRBJ1-1 | TRBD1 | TRBV19 | TGTGCCACCCTGCTACAGGGGGGCTTCACTGAAGCTTTCTTT | CATLLQGGFTEAFF
- | TRBJ1-3 | TRBD1 | TRBV19 | TGTGCCAGTACCAGGACAGGAGAAATTACTGGAAACACCATATATTTT | CASTRTGEITGNTIYF
- | TRBJ1-2 | - | TRBV5-5 | TGTGCCAGCAGCGCCAACCAGGGGTTCGGGTACTATGGCTACACCTTC | CASSANQGFGYYGYTF
- | TRBJ1-1 | - | TRBV7-9 | TGTGCCAGCAGCTTAGTGGGACAAGAGAACACTGAAGCTTTCTTT | CASSLVGQENTEAFF
- | TRBJ2-3 | - | TRBV28 | TGTGCCAGCAGTTTCGGTTCCGATACGCAGTATTTT | CASSFGSDTQYF
- | TRBJ2-3 | TRBD1 | TRBV5-1 | TGCGCCAGCAGCTTGGCGACCAGGGGGACAGATACGCAGTATTTT | CASSLATRGTDTQYF
- | TRBJ2-3 | - | TRBV9 | TGTGCCAGCAGCGTGGGGGACTTTGAACAGGGGACGCAGTATTTT | CASSVGDFEQGTQYF